The rows below give T cell receptor beta chains drawn from one sample of a study of beta chain features in type 1 diabetes. Sequencing used immunoSEQ multiplex PCR; TCRdb keeps in-frame clones, though not all of them. This table holds about 740,000 clones, over 10% found once. What was sequenced was naive CD4+ T cells from blood. These TCRs come from a man in his late teens or twenties with type 1 diabetes. Both conserved end residues are part of each CDR3. D genes are given only for firm matches. Only some rows state a clone size, as once, few, many or a class for expanded clones.

clone_size: few; v_call: TRBV25-1; d_call: TRBD1; j_call: TRBJ2-7; cdr3_length: 14; cdr3_nt: TGTGCCAGCAGTGGGCCGGGACAGGGAGGCGAGCAGTACTTC; cdr3_aa: CASSGPGQGGEQYF
clone_size: few; v_call: TRBV25-1; d_call: TRBD1; j_call: TRBJ1-4; cdr3_length: 14; cdr3_nt: TGTGCCAGCACCAAGGGACAGGGGAACGAAAAACTGTTTTTT; cdr3_aa: CASTKGQGNEKLFF
clone_size: -; v_call: TRBV11-2; d_call: -; j_call: TRBJ2-7; cdr3_length: 14; cdr3_nt: TGTGCCAGCAGCTTAGGTCCACAGTCCTACGAGCAGTACTTC; cdr3_aa: CASSLGPQSYEQYF
clone_size: -; v_call: TRBV28; d_call: TRBD1; j_call: TRBJ1-1; cdr3_length: 14; cdr3_nt: TGTGCCAGCAGGGCACAGGGGGTAAGGACTGAAGCTTTCTTT; cdr3_aa: CASRAQGVRTEAFF
clone_size: few; v_call: TRBV5-8; d_call: -; j_call: TRBJ2-1; cdr3_length: 13; cdr3_nt: TGTGCCAGCAGCCTTGGACAGATCAATGAGCAGTTCTTC; cdr3_aa: CASSLGQINEQFF
clone_size: few; v_call: TRBV30; d_call: TRBD1; j_call: TRBJ1-6; cdr3_length: 16; cdr3_nt: TGTGCCTGGAACCGGGACAGGGTTTTGCCTGGGTCACCCCTCCACTTT; cdr3_aa: CAWNRDRVLPGSPLHF
clone_size: -; v_call: TRBV20-1; d_call: -; j_call: TRBJ2-5; cdr3_length: 11; cdr3_nt: TGCAGTGCTAGGGGGTACGAGACCCAGTACTTC; cdr3_aa: CSARGYETQYF
clone_size: -; v_call: TRBV15; d_call: -; j_call: TRBJ1-6; cdr3_length: 16; cdr3_nt: TGTGCCACCAGCAGAGGGGGCGGGGCCCGAAATTCACCCCTCCACTTT; cdr3_aa: CATSRGGGARNSPLHF
clone_size: -; v_call: TRBV5-4; d_call: -; j_call: TRBJ2-4; cdr3_length: 14; cdr3_nt: TGTGCCAGCAGCTCGTGGGGGGCCAAAAACATTCAGTACTTC; cdr3_aa: CASSSWGAKNIQYF
clone_size: -; v_call: TRBV5-1; d_call: TRBD1; j_call: TRBJ1-2; cdr3_length: 13; cdr3_nt: TGCGCCAGCAGCCCGGACAGGGTTAATGGCTACACCTTC; cdr3_aa: CASSPDRVNGYTF
clone_size: -; v_call: TRBV9; d_call: -; j_call: TRBJ1-6; cdr3_length: 14; cdr3_nt: TGTGCCAGCAGCGCGGCCCAGGGCCCTTCACCCCTCCACTTT; cdr3_aa: CASSAAQGPSPLHF
clone_size: many; v_call: TRBV7-9; d_call: -; j_call: TRBJ1-1; cdr3_length: 11; cdr3_nt: TGTGCCAGCAGCACGGACACTGAAGCTTTCTTT; cdr3_aa: CASSTDTEAFF
clone_size: few; v_call: TRBV9; d_call: -; j_call: TRBJ1-6; cdr3_length: 17; cdr3_nt: TGTGCCAGCAGCGTAGCTGCTTCGGGATGGGTGAATTCACCCCTCCACTTT; cdr3_aa: CASSVAASGWVNSPLHF
clone_size: -; v_call: TRBV5-6; d_call: -; j_call: TRBJ2-5; cdr3_length: 14; cdr3_nt: TGTGCCAGCAGTTTAACAGGGACGCAAGAGACCCAGTACTTC; cdr3_aa: CASSLTGTQETQYF